The 2 T cell receptor beta chains listed next were all sequenced from one sample in a study of post-analysis software for immune sequencing data. The antigens these receptors bind are not known. Broader study findings: Roughly 5 TRBV segments (TRBV5-6, TRBV5-1 and TRBV20-1 among them) occurred more frequently in patients than in controls.

Every TCR beta cDNA library bore unique molecular identifiers. TCRdb reprocessed the PCR reads with MiXCR, giving one entry per CDR3 protein. The sample contains fewer than 900,000 distinct CDR3 sequences, around 46% of which appear only once. The sample was blood. The source of these receptors is a girl aged 10 to 17 with multiple sclerosis.

This chain links TRBV11-2 with TRBJ2-1, with D possibly being TRBD2 (6 bases). Germline lookup yields CDR1 SGHAT and CDR2 FQNNGV. Trimming took off 5 bases at V and 2 bases at J, with 13 bases between the two ends. The CDR3 covers 15 residues. CDR3 coding DNA: TGTGCCAGCAGCCCTCGGGACTTCGCCTACAATGAGCAGTTCTTC. Translation gives CASSPRDFAYNEQFF.

The chain is built from TRBV6-1 and TRBJ2-3, with 11 bases identical to TRBD2. CDR3 length: 18 residues. Trimming cost V 3 bases and J 5 bases; bases outside gene matches: 13. Germline V lookup: CDR1 MNHNS, CDR2 SASEGT. CDR3 sequence: CASSDADSGRAPQDTQYF. The CDR3 coding sequence is TGTGCCAGCAGTGACGCCGATAGCGGGAGGGCACCCCAAGATACGCAGTATTTT.